This T cell receptor (beta chain) emerged from a study of T cell responses to AZD1222 COVID-19 vaccine. Study results and limitations: Spike-specific TCR breadth and depth grew following two AZD1222 doses. Across spike, vaccine-associated CD4 TCRs were found, dominant at 160-218 and 743-854.

Concerning this clone: Its matching antigen is unknown.

The ends were cut back, 3 bases at V and 6 bases at J, with 18 bases in the middle. The CDR3 runs 15 residues. Germline assignment: CDR1 PRHDT and CDR2 FYEKMQ (reference sequence). Some clones are missing from TCRdb's copy, which holds only in-frame ones; the method was immunoSEQ multiplex PCR. In the table there are under 150,000 clones, 75% to 95% of which are singletons. This TCR came from an adult in good health. The V gene is TRBV13, the J gene TRBJ2-7; possible D gene TRBD2, 6 bases. The sequenced sample was peripheral blood, obtained on day 0 of MenACWY control vaccination. The CDR3 region has the DNA TGTGCCAGCAGCTTGGGATCGGGGGTGGAATCCGAGCAGTACTTC. This sequence encodes CASSLGSGVESEQYF.